These 4 T cell receptor beta chains were all obtained from the same sample, sequenced in a study of blood T cell repertoires in COVID-19. The method was immunoSEQ multiplex PCR; TCRdb's version includes in-frame clones alone and lacks a portion of them. The sample consists of 180,000 or so clones, 86% of them appearing once. The sample comprised peripheral blood. These receptors originate from an elderly woman in a cohort sampled during active or convalescent COVID-19.

This clone was detected once. This chain uses TRBV28 with TRBJ1-1; 7 bases agree with TRBD1. Germline V lookup: CDR1 MDHEN, CDR2 SYDVKM. This CDR3 has 13 residues. V was pared by 5 bases and J by 4 bases, with 4 bases of the junction left unmatched. CDR3 residues: CASSDRAGTEAFF. CDR3 bases: TGTGCCAGCAGTGACAGGGCGGGCACTGAAGCTTTCTTT.

This clone was detected many times. The V gene is TRBV19, the J gene TRBJ2-1, with D maybe TRBD1 (6 bases). The ends were cut back, 3 bases at V and 9 bases at J, with 24 bases in the middle. This CDR3 has 17 amino acids. Germline V lookup: CDR1 LNHDA, CDR2 SQIVND (reference sequence). CDR3 region: CASSMGWYSRGVIEQFF. The CDR3 coding sequence is TGTGCCAGTAGTATGGGATGGTACTCCAGGGGAGTTATTGAGCAGTTCTTC.

The J gene is TRBJ2-5, the V gene TRBV4-1, with 9 bases aligning to TRBD1. CDR1 is MGHRA, CDR2 YSYEKL, per germline. The CDR3 extends over 15 amino acids. V lost 3 bases and J lost 13; bases outside the gene matches: 15. CDR3 DNA: TGCGCCAGCAGCCAGGGCCCATGGACAGGGGCGATTAGGTACTTC. Its protein product is CASSQGPWTGAIRYF.

V and J are TRBV7-9 and TRBJ1-1; D call uncertain. V was shortened by 2 bases and J by 1 base, with 8 bases between the two germline ends. CDR3 length equals 14 residues. CDR1 is SEHNR, CDR2 FQNEAQ, per germline (reference sequence). CDR3 sequence reads: CASSLLTWNTEAFF. CDR3 sequence (DNA): TGTGCCAGCAGCTTACTGACATGGAACACTGAAGCTTTCTTT.